These 29 T cell receptor beta chains originate from one sample sequenced in a study of blood T cell repertoires in COVID-19. Assay: immunoSEQ multiplex PCR; the TCRdb copy retains only in-frame clones and omits some. The data show 100,000 to 150,000 clones, approximately 86% seen once. The sequenced sample was peripheral blood. The receptor set was obtained from a woman in her 70s with COVID-19, enrolled during active disease.

The chain combines TRBV4-1 with TRBJ2-1, with TRBD2 matching over 12 bases. Germline CDR1 MGHRA, CDR2 YSYEKL. J gave up 10 bases and V 1 base, and 14 bases lay outside the gene matches. This CDR3 comprises 18 residues. CDR3 amino acids: CASSQGSVRLAGATEQFF. CDR3 sequence (DNA): TGCGCCAGCAGCCAAGGTTCTGTGAGACTAGCGGGGGCGACCGAGCAGTTCTTC.

The chain links TRBV7-9 to TRBJ1-1; D is uncertain. The CDR3 is 12 residues long. The V gene lost 1 base and the J gene lost 8 bases, with 8 bases spanning the gap. Germline lookup yields CDR1 SEHNR and CDR2 FQNEAQ (reference sequence). The CDR3: CASSLVAVEAFF. The CDR3 bases are TGTGCCAGCAGCTTAGTGGCAGTCGAAGCTTTCTTT.

The chain uses TRBV28 and TRBJ1-2; D not certain. The V gene lost 6 bases and the J gene lost 2 bases, with 4 bases spanning the gap. The CDR3 is 11 residues long. From germline, CDR1 is MDHEN and CDR2 SYDVKM. Here the CDR3 reads CASSVNYGYTF. CDR3 DNA: TGTGCCAGCAGCGTGAACTATGGCTACACCTTC.

This sequence joins TRBV5-6 and TRBJ1-6, with D possibly TRBD1 on 6 matching bases. Per germline, CDR1 SGHDT and CDR2 YYEEEE. Trimming removed 5 bases at V and 9 bases at J, with 18 bases between. The CDR3 runs to 15 residues. The CDR3 nucleotides read TGTGCCAGCAGTCGTGAAGGGGGAGTTGGTTCACCCCTCCACTTT. It translates to CASSREGGVGSPLHF.

The chain couples TRBV7-8 to TRBJ2-7, with TRBD1 matching over 7 bases. Trimming at V came to 2 bases and at J to 5 bases, leaving 21 bases not matched to a gene. Germline V gene lookup returns CDR1 SGHVS and CDR2 FQNEAQ. The CDR3 totals 19 residues. CDR3 sequence: CASSLFQGRGTALSNEQYF. The CDR3 DNA reads TGTGCCAGCAGCTTATTCCAAGGGCGAGGGACAGCCCTATCGAACGAGCAGTACTTC.

The chain couples TRBV6-4 to TRBJ2-1; 10 nucleotides align to TRBD1. J was trimmed by 9 bases and V by 6 bases; bases with no gene match: 8. Looked up from germline, CDR1 is MRHNA and CDR2 is SNTAGT. This CDR3 spans 14 amino acids. Here the CDR3 DNA reads TGTGCCAGCAGACCCCGACAGGGGGCGGGTGAGCAGTTCTTC. Translating gives CASRPRQGAGEQFF.

The chain links TRBV6-5 to TRBJ1-1, with a weak D call TRBD1 (6 bases). Germline V lookup: CDR1 MNHEY, CDR2 SVGAGI. The CDR3 spans 15 residues. V was pared by 0 bases and J by 3 bases, with 11 bases between. This chain's CDR3 is CASSYSGAGDTEAFF. The CDR3 DNA follows: TGTGCCAGCAGTTACTCAGGGGCAGGGGACACTGAAGCTTTCTTT.

This clone appeared once. The V gene is TRBV30, the J gene TRBJ2-1; TRBD1 agrees at 7 bases. Per germline, CDR1 GTSNPN and CDR2 SVGIG (reference sequence). This CDR3 is built from 16 residues. The V gene end was trimmed by 8 bases and the J gene end by 4 bases; junction bases not matched to a gene: 17. Here the CDR3 DNA reads TGTGCCGGACTCGCCCCGGGACAGCTGGGGTACAATGAGCAGTTCTTC. Encoded protein: CAGLAPGQLGYNEQFF.

V and J are TRBV10-2 and TRBJ1-2; D may be TRBD1 (5 bases). Deletions cut 4 bases from V and 6 bases from J, with 12 bases between. This CDR3 contains 13 residues. The germline V gene has CDR1 WSHSY and CDR2 SAAADI. The DNA for the CDR3 is TGCGCCAGCAGTGGATCGGGGGTAGATGGCTACACCTTC. Amino acid sequence: CASSGSGVDGYTF.

The chain uses TRBV18 and TRBJ1-1; 7 bases map to TRBD1. Trimming removed 3 bases from V and 11 bases from J; junction bases left unmatched: 6. Germline CDR1 and CDR2: KGHSH and LQKENI. This CDR3 spans 12 amino acids. The CDR3 nucleotides are TGTGCCAGCTCACCTTCGACAGGGAGGGCTTTCTTT. As protein: CASSPSTGRAFF.

The CDR3 region is CASSLFNRPTGELFF. In nucleotides, the CDR3 is TGTGCCAGCAGCTTATTTAACAGGCCCACCGGGGAGCTGTTTTTT. The chain uses TRBV7-3 and TRBJ2-2; TRBD1 might be the D (5 bases). Germline values: CDR1 SGHTA, CDR2 FQGTGA. With 2 bases removed from V and 4 bases from J, the gap between germline ends came to 11 bases. This CDR3 region has 15 residues.

This rearrangement joins TRBV5-1 to TRBJ1-2; D is ambiguous. Per germline, CDR1 SGHRS and CDR2 YFSETQ. CDR3 length: 14 residues. The V end was cut by 6 bases, the J end by 4 bases, with 16 bases between. The CDR3 spells CASNGGPSVYGYTF. The DNA of the CDR3 is TGCGCCAGCAATGGCGGCCCGAGTGTCTATGGCTACACCTTC.

The chain employs TRBV19 and TRBJ1-3, with 7 bases that match TRBD1. Looked up from germline, CDR1 is LNHDA and CDR2 is SQIVND (reference sequence). This CDR3 has 14 residues. V trimming: 7 bases; J trimming: 0 bases; junction bases outside the gene matches: 3. The CDR3 DNA follows: TGTGCCAGTAACCAGGGGGACTCTGGAAACACCATATATTTT. The encoded protein is CASNQGDSGNTIYF.

The chain combines TRBV6-5 with TRBJ1-5; tentative D call: TRBD1 (6 bases). CDR3 length equals 14 residues. V lost 7 bases and J lost 2, with 12 bases in between. Germline loops: CDR1 MNHEY, CDR2 SVGAGI. The CDR3 nucleotides read TGTGCCAGCAAGGACAGCTCGGGCAATCAGCCCCAGCATTTT. Its translation is CASKDSSGNQPQHF.

This chain joins TRBV11-2 and TRBJ2-7; tentative D call: TRBD1 (6 bases). Trimming removed 2 bases from V and 3 bases from J, with 20 bases in between. The CDR3 is made up of 17 amino acids. Per germline, CDR1 SGHAT and CDR2 FQNNGV. The CDR3 sequence: CASSLSSGVIRNYEQYF. CDR3 coding DNA: TGTGCCAGCAGCTTATCATCAGGGGTGATCCGAAACTACGAGCAGTACTTC.

The sample holds one count of this clone. The CDR3 loop reads CASRARGTQYF. The DNA of the CDR3 is TGTGCCAGCAGGGCCAGGGGTACGCAGTATTTT. The chain links TRBV28 to TRBJ2-3, with D possibly matching TRBD1 (6 bases). The CDR3 sequence is 11 residues long. Germline CDR1 is MDHEN and CDR2 is SYDVKM. Trimming left V 6 bases short and J 8 bases short, with 9 bases between.

The rearrangement links TRBV28 to TRBJ1-2, with TRBD1 matching 7 bases. The CDR3 loop spans 13 amino acids. Unmatched junction bases numbered 8, after V lost 3 bases and J lost 10 bases. CDR1 and CDR2 from the germline V gene are MDHEN and SYDVKM. The CDR3 region has the DNA TGTGCCAGCAGTTTCTACCGACAGGGTTTCTACACCTTC. Protein: CASSFYRQGFYTF.

This chain connects TRBV18 to TRBJ1-1, with D tentatively TRBD1 (5 bases). The CDR3 sequence is 14 residues long. V lost 4 bases and J 3 bases, leaving 12 bases between the germline ends. CDR1 KGHSH and CDR2 LQKENI come from the germline V gene. The CDR3 DNA is TGTGCCAGCTCACTCCGACAGCAGGACACTGAAGCTTTCTTT. As protein: CASSLRQQDTEAFF.

The sample holds one count of this clone. This chain uses TRBV6-4 with TRBJ2-5; TRBD2 agrees at 7 bases. The CDR3 is made up of 10 amino acids. Germline V gene sequence: CDR1 MRHNA, CDR2 SNTAGT. V was clipped by 6 bases and J by 11 bases; unmatched bases: 3. The CDR3 reads CASRAGGQYF. The CDR3 DNA sequence: TGTGCCAGCAGGGCCGGGGGGCAGTACTTC.

The rearrangement links TRBV27 to TRBJ2-1; TRBD2 matches at 15 bases. Unmatched junction bases numbered 4, after V lost 3 bases and J lost 7 bases. The germline CDR1 and CDR2 sequences are MNHEY and SMNVEV (reference sequence). The CDR3 has 16 residues. The CDR3 spells CASSFQGLAGGNEQFF. The CDR3 DNA is TGTGCCAGCAGTTTCCAGGGACTAGCGGGGGGTAATGAGCAGTTCTTC.

This clone has just one count. The chain couples TRBV5-6 to TRBJ2-3; D remains ambiguous. From germline, CDR1 is SGHDT and CDR2 YYEEEE. This CDR3 region has 12 residues. Deletions cut 0 bases from V and 6 bases from J, with 5 bases between. The CDR3 DNA sequence: TGTGCCAGCAGCTTGGGTGAGGATACGCAGTATTTT. Translated: CASSLGEDTQYF.

The gene calls are TRBV7-2 and TRBJ2-3; tentative D call: TRBD1 (6 bases). The ends were cut back, 5 bases at V and 4 bases at J, with 10 bases in the middle. Germline V gene sequence: CDR1 SGHTA, CDR2 FQGNSA. CDR3 size: 13 residues. The CDR3 nucleotides are TGTGCCAGCAGCCAGGACAGCCCAGATACGCAGTATTTT. Translation: CASSQDSPDTQYF.

This chain links TRBV7-2 with TRBJ1-2; D gene unclear. CDR3 size: 15 residues. Between the trimmed V and J ends, which lost 2 bases and 4 bases, there was a span of 14 bases. The germline V gene encodes CDR1 SGHTA and CDR2 FQGNSA. In DNA form, the CDR3 reads TGTGCCAGCAGCTTACGTCACACCGGACTCTATGGCTACACCTTC. Protein product: CASSLRHTGLYGYTF.

The V and J genes are TRBV3-1 (or the pseudogene TRBV3-2) and TRBJ1-2; a possible D gene is TRBD1 (5 bases). CDR1 is LGHDT and CDR2 is YNNKEL in the germline V gene (reference sequence). V lost 6 bases and J lost 3, with 11 bases in between. CDR3 size: 13 residues. CDR3 sequence reads: CASSQTADYGYTF. As DNA, the CDR3 is TGTGCCAGCAGTCAGACAGCCGACTATGGCTACACCTTC.

The CDR3: CASSLVEGARGGYTF. CDR3 nucleotides: TGTGCCAGCAGTTTAGTCGAGGGGGCGAGGGGTGGCTACACCTTC. J is TRBJ1-2 and V is TRBV28; TRBD1 aligns across 7 bases. Germline V CDR1 and CDR2: MDHEN, SYDVKM. Losses at the gene ends were 2 bases for V and 7 bases for J; bases not matched to a gene: 10. CDR3 length: 15 amino acids.

This chain connects TRBV5-1 to TRBJ1-2; D unclear. V lost 0 bases to trimming and J lost 4 bases, with 10 bases between them. This CDR3 is built from 14 residues. CDR1 and CDR2 (germline): SGHRS, YFSETQ. As DNA, the CDR3 is TGCGCCAGCAGCTTGGAGGTTCAGGTCTATGGCTACACCTTC. It is translated as CASSLEVQVYGYTF.

The V and J genes are TRBV7-6 and TRBJ2-5, with 12 nucleotides matching TRBD2. The CDR3 totals 14 residues. The germline V gene encodes CDR1 SGHVS and CDR2 FNYEAQ. Unmatched junction bases numbered 8, after V lost 8 bases and J lost 7 bases. DNA for the CDR3: TGTGCCAGCCTAGCGGGGGGGTCCAAGGTGACCCAGTACTTC. It encodes CASLAGGSKVTQYF.

The chain links TRBV5-8 to TRBJ2-3, with D possibly matching TRBD2 (6 bases). Germline V gene lookup returns CDR1 SGHTS and CDR2 YDEGEE. With 4 bases removed from V and 6 bases from J, the gap between germline ends came to 15 bases. This CDR3 has 14 amino acids. CDR3 DNA sequence: TGTGCCAGCAGCCTGGGGCGGGACGCGGATACGCAGTATTTT. Its translation: CASSLGRDADTQYF.

The chain has TRBV5-4 and TRBJ1-5; 9 bases align to TRBD1. The length of the CDR3 is 15 residues. The V and J ends lost 2 bases and 3 bases, in that order; junction bases with no gene match: 3. CDR1 is SGHNT, CDR2 YYREEE, per germline (reference sequence). CDR3 sequence reads: CASSLQGASNQPQHF. In DNA, the CDR3 is TGTGCCAGCAGCTTACAGGGGGCCTCCAATCAGCCCCAGCATTTT.